The 9 T cell receptor beta chains in this list originate from one sample, sequenced in a study of T cells in women clearing cervical HPV infection. Clones were sequenced by immunoSEQ multiplex PCR, and TCRdb holds only the in-frame ones, with some missing. Its table records around 44,000 clones. What was sequenced was blood buffy coat. All receptors derive from a woman aged 18-69 years with a cervical HPV16 infection that either progressed to CIN3+ or cleared (not recorded which).

As concerns this clone: Read coverage stops 3 residues before the CDR3 terminus; the germline J gene supplies the remainder. This chain uses TRBV20-1 with TRBJ2-3; TRBD2 agrees at 12 bases. V gave up 3 bases and J gave up 4 bases; unmatched junction bases: 8. There are 16 residues in the CDR3. Per germline, CDR1 DFQATT and CDR2 SNEGSKA (reference sequence). The sequenced CDR3 bases are TGCAGTGCTAGCCCTAGCGGGAGGGCCGTCGCAGATACG. Its protein product is CSASPSGRAVADT. The full CDR3 is CSASPSGRAVADTQYF.

As regards this clone: The read ends 3 residues shy of where the CDR3 ends; the end is completed using the germline J gene. V gene TRBV10-3 combines with J gene TRBJ1-1, with D hard to call. The CDR3 totals 16 residues. Germline CDR1 reads ENHRY; CDR2 reads SYGVKD. V dropped 6 bases and J dropped 1 base, with 18 bases sitting between them. The CDR3 bases that were read are TGTGCCATCAGCCAGGACTCAACAAGAGGGAACACTGAA. It codes for CAISQDSTRGNTE. The entire CDR3 protein is CAISQDSTRGNTEAFF.

For this clone: Read sequence stops 3 residues before the CDR3 end, and the germline J gene provides the missing end. The chain employs TRBV10-1 and TRBJ1-1, with D maybe TRBD1 (6 bases). V lost 3 bases to trimming and J lost 4 bases, with 9 bases between them. CDR3 size: 13 residues. Germline V gives CDR1 WNHNN, CDR2 SYGVQD (reference sequence). This CDR3 is CASSEGRGTEAFF. The part of the CDR3 DNA that was read is TGCGCCAGCAGTGAAGGCAGGGGCACTGAA.

Comment on this clone: Read data end 3 residues before the CDR3 end; the end is taken from the germline J gene. This chain uses TRBV20-1 with TRBJ1-2; TRBD1 matches 7 bases. Germline V gene lookup returns CDR1 DFQATT and CDR2 SNEGSKA (reference sequence). The CDR3 runs 14 residues. CDR3 bases read: TGCAGTGCGGGTGGGGCAGGGGGTTGGGACGGC. This codes for CSAGGAGGWDG. The whole CDR3 reads CSAGGAGGWDGYTF.

Concerning this clone: Read coverage stops 3 residues before the CDR3 terminus; the germline J gene supplies the remainder. The gene calls are TRBV7-7 and TRBJ2-5; D may be TRBD2 (6 bases). The ends were cut back, 4 bases at V and 5 bases at J, with 20 bases in the middle. This CDR3 spans 16 amino acids. Per germline, CDR1 SSHAT and CDR2 FNYEAQ (reference sequence). CDR3 amino acids: CASSSDGRGTWETQYF. The CDR3 bases that were read are TGTGCCAGCAGCTCCGATGGCCGGGGGACTTGGGAGACC. The complete variable domain, with remaining parts taken from reference TRBV7-7 and TRBJ2-5, reads GAGVSQSPRYKVTKRGQDVTLRCDPISSHATLYWYQQALGQGPEFLTYFNYEAQPDKSGLPSDRFSAERPEGSISTLTIQRTEQRDSAMYRCASSSDGRGTWETQYFGPGTRLLVL.

As for this clone: The CDR3 end is not reached by the read, which stops 3 residues before it; the germline J gene fills it in. Distinct nucleotide sequences in the sample also encode this CDR3. The V gene is TRBV5-4, the J gene TRBJ2-3, with D uncertain. This CDR3 spans 14 amino acids. Germline V CDR1 and CDR2: SGHNT, YYREEE (reference sequence). Trimming cost V 0 bases and J 2 bases, with 7 bases left between them. This chain's CDR3 is CASSLGQITDTQYF. Partial CDR3 DNA: TGTGCCAGCAGCTTGGGACAAATCACAGATACG. The entire variable domain, with the rest obtained from reference TRBV5-4 and TRBJ2-3, is as follows: ETGVTQSPTHLIKTRGQQVTLRCSSQSGHNTVSWYQQALGQGPQFIFQYYREEENGRGNFPPRFSGLQFPNYSSELNVNALELDDSALYLCASSLGQITDTQYFGPGTRLTVL.

A word on this clone: The read halts 3 residues ahead of the CDR3 end, with the missing end drawn from the germline J gene. The chain couples TRBV19 to TRBJ2-1; tentatively, D is TRBD1 (6 bases). This CDR3 is built from 16 residues. In germline, CDR1 is LNHDA, CDR2 SQIVND (reference sequence). V lost 5 bases, J lost 3 bases, and 17 bases lay in between. The CDR3 protein is CASSALTGKDYNEQFF. Partial CDR3 DNA: TGTGCCAGTAGTGCCTTAACAGGGAAGGACTACAATGAG.

Of note for this clone: The read terminates 3 residues ahead of where the CDR3 ends, so the germline J gene completes it. The V call is TRBV5-5, the J call TRBJ1-1; 8 nucleotides line up with TRBD1. The CDR3 consists of 14 residues. Unmatched junction bases numbered 8, after V lost 5 bases and J lost 5 bases. CDR1 is SGHKS, CDR2 YYEKEE, per germline (reference sequence). CDR3 bases read: TGTGCCAGCAGGCGGACAGGGACATCGACTGAA. Protein: CASRRTGTSTE. The whole CDR3 protein is CASRRTGTSTEAFF.

As regards this clone: The missing CDR3 end, 3 residues past where the read stops, is filled in from the germline J gene. This chain joins TRBV7-6 and TRBJ2-7; D possibly uses TRBD1 or TRBD2 (7 bases each). Germline CDR1 and CDR2: SGHVS and FNYEAQ. CDR3 size: 15 residues. V lost 2 bases to trimming and J lost 4 bases, with 15 bases between them. The covered CDR3 bases are TGTGCCAGCAGCTTATTCCAGGGGGAGGGGTACGAG. It codes for CASSLFQGEGYE. The entire CDR3 is CASSLFQGEGYEQYF.